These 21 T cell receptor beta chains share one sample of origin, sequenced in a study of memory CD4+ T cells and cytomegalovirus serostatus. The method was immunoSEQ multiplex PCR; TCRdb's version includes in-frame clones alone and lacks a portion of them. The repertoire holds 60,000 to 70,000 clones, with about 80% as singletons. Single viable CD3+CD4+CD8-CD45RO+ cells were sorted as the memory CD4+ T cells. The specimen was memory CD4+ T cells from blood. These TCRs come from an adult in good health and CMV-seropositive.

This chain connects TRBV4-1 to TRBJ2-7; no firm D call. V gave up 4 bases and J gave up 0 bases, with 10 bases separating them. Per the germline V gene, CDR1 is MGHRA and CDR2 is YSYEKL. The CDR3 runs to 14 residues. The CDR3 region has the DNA TGCGCCAGCAGCCCGGGCCCATCCTCCTACGAGCAGTACTTC. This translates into CASSPGPSSYEQYF.

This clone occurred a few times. The CDR3 loop is CAIVVTSGAEQYF. In DNA form, the CDR3 reads TGTGCCATCGTTGTCACTAGCGGAGCCGAGCAGTACTTC. V is TRBV7-2 and J is TRBJ2-7; the match to TRBD2 covers 8 bases. CDR1 is SGHTA and CDR2 is FQGNSA in the germline V gene. V gave up 10 bases and J gave up 6 bases; unmatched junction bases: 11. The CDR3 consists of 13 residues.

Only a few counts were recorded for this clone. The CDR3 loop is CASRTDRINYGYTF. The DNA for the CDR3 is TGTGCCAGCAGAACGGACAGGATTAACTATGGCTACACCTTC. The chain carries TRBV2 and TRBJ1-2; TRBD1 agrees at 7 bases. CDR1 is SNHLY and CDR2 is FYNNEI in the germline V gene. This CDR3 comprises 14 residues. V lost 6 bases to trimming and J lost 1 base; unmatched junction nucleotides: 5.

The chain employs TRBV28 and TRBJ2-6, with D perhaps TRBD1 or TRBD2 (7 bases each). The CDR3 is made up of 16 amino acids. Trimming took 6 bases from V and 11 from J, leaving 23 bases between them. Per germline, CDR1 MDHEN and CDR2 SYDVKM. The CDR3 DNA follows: TGTGCCAGCAGACCGCCAGCCCACAGGGGAGGGTACGTCCTGACTTTC. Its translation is CASRPPAHRGGYVLTF. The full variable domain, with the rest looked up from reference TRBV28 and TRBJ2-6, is DVKVTQSSRYLVKRTGEKVFLECVQDMDHENMFWYRQDPGLGLRLIYFSYDVKMKEKGDIPEGYSVSREKKERFSLILESASTNQTSMYLCASRPPAHRGGYVLTFGAGSRLTVL.

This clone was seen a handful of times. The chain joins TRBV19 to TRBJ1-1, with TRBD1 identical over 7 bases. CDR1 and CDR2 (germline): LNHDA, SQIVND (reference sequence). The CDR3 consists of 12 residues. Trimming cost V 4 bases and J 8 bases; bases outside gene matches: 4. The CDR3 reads CASSTRQGEAFF. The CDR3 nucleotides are TGTGCCAGTAGTACCCGACAGGGCGAAGCTTTCTTT. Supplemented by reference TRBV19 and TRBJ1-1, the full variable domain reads DGGITQSPKYLFRKEGQNVTLSCEQNLNHDAMYWYRQDPGQGLRLIYYSQIVNDFQKGDIAEGYSVSREKKESFPLTVTSAQKNPTAFYLCASSTRQGEAFFGQGTRLTVV.

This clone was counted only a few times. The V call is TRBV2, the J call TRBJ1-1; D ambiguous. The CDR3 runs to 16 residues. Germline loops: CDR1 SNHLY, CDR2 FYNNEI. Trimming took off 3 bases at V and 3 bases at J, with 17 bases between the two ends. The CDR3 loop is CASSDPAGLGDTEAFF. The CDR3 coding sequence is TGTGCCAGCAGTGACCCTGCCGGCCTAGGTGACACTGAAGCTTTCTTT.

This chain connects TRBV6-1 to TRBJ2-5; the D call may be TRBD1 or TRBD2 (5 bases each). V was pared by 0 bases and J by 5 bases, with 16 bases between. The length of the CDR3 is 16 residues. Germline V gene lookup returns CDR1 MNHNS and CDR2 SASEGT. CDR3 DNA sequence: TGTGCCAGCAGTGAAGCGAGGGACGGTCGGGTGGAGACCCAGTACTTC. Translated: CASSEARDGRVETQYF.

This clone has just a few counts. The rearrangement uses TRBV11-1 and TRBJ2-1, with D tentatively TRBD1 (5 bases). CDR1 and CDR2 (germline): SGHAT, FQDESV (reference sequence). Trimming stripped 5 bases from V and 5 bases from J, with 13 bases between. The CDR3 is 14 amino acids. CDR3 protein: CASSRAGSNNEQFF. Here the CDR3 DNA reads TGTGCCAGCAGCAGGGCAGGGTCGAACAATGAGCAGTTCTTC.

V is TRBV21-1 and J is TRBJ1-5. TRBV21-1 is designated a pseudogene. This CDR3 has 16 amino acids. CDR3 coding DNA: TGTGCCAGCAGCAAAGAGAGAGCAAGACGCCCTCAGCCCCAGCATTTT. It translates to CASSKERARRPQPQHF.

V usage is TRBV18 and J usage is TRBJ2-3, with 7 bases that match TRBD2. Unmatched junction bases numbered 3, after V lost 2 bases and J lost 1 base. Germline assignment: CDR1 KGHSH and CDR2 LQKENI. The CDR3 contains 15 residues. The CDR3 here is CASSPSRGGTDTQYF. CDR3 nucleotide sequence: TGTGCCAGCTCACCATCCCGGGGGGGCACAGATACGCAGTATTTT.

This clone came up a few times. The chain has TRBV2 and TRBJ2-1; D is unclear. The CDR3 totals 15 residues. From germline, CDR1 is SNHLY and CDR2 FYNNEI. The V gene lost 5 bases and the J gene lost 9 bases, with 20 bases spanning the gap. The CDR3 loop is CASSPRLVIVSEQFF. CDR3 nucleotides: TGTGCCAGCAGTCCGAGACTGGTTATCGTATCTGAGCAGTTCTTC.

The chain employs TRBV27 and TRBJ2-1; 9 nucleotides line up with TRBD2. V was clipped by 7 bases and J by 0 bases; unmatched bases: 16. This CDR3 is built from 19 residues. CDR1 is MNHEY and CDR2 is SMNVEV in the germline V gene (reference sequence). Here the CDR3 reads CASTRRRTSVSSSYNEQFF. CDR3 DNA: TGTGCCAGCACCCGGAGGAGGACTAGCGTTTCGAGCTCCTACAATGAGCAGTTCTTC.

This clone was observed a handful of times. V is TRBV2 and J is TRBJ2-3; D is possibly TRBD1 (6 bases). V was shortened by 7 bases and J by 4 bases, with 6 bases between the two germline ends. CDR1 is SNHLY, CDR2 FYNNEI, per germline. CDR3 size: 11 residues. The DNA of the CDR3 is TGTGCCAGCAAGGGGGCAGATACGCAGTATTTT. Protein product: CASKGADTQYF.

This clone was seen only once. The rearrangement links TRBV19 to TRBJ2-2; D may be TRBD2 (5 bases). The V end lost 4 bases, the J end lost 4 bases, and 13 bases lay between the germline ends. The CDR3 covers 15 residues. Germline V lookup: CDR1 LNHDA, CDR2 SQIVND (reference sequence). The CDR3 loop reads CASSTKGGGTGELFF. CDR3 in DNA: TGTGCCAGTAGTACCAAAGGAGGTGGCACCGGGGAGCTGTTTTTT.

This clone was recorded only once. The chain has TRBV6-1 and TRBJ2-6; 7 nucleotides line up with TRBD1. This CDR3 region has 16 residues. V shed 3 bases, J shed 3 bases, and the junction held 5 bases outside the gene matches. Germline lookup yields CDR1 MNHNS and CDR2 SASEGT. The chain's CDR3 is CASSELTGFGANVLTF. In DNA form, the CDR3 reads TGTGCCAGCAGTGAGCTGACAGGGTTTGGGGCCAACGTCCTGACTTTC.

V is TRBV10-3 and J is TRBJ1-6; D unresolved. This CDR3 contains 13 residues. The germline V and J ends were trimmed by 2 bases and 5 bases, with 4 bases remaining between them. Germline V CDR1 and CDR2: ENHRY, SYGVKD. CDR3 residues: CAISEDNNSPLHF. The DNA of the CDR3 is TGTGCCATCAGTGAGGACAATAATTCACCCCTCCACTTT.

This chain's CDR3 is CASSDGQGTSYNEQFF. CDR3 nucleotides: TGTGCCAGCAGTGACGGGCAGGGGACCTCCTACAATGAGCAGTTCTTC. The V gene is TRBV25-1, the J gene TRBJ2-1, with D perhaps matching TRBD1 (6 bases). The CDR3 consists of 16 residues. Germline V gene sequence: CDR1 MGHDK, CDR2 SYGVNS. V dropped 3 bases and J dropped 0 bases, with 12 bases sitting between them.

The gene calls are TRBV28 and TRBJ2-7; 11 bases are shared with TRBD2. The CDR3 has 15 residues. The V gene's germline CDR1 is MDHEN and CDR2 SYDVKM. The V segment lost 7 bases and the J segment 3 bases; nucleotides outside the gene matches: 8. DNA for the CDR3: TGTGCCAGCACCTTAGGGACTAGCGGAAACTACGAGCAGTACTTC. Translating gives CASTLGTSGNYEQYF. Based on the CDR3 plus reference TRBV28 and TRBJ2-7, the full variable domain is DVKVTQSSRYLVKRTGEKVFLECVQDMDHENMFWYRQDPGLGLRLIYFSYDVKMKEKGDIPEGYSVSREKKERFSLILESASTNQTSMYLCASTLGTSGNYEQYFGPGTRLTVT.

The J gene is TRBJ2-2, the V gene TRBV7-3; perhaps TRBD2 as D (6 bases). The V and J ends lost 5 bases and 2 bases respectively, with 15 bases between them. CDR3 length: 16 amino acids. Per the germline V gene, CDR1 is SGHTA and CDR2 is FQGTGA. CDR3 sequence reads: CASSALAVPNTGELFF. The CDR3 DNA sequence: TGTGCCAGCAGCGCCTTAGCGGTCCCCAACACCGGGGAGCTGTTTTTT. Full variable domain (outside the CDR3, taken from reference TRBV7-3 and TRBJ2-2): GAGVSQTPSNKVTEKGKYVELRCDPISGHTALYWYRQSLGQGPEFLIYFQGTGAADDSGLPNDRFFAVRPEGSVSTLKIQRTERGDSAVYLCASSALAVPNTGELFFGEGSRLTVL.

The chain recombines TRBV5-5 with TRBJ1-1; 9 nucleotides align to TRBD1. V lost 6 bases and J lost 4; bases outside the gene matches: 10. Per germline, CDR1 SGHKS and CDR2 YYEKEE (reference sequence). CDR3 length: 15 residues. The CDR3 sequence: CASNLHPDRGTEAFF. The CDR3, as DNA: TGTGCCAGCAACCTACACCCGGACAGGGGCACTGAAGCTTTCTTT.

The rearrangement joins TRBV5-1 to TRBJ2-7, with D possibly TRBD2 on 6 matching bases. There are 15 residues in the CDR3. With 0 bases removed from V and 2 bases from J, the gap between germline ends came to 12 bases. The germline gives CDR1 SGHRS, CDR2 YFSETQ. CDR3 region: CASSLEGTGAYEQYF. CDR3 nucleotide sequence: TGCGCCAGCAGCTTGGAAGGGACGGGGGCCTACGAGCAGTACTTC. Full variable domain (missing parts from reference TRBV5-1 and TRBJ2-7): KAGVTQTPRYLIKTRGQQVTLSCSPISGHRSVSWYQQTPGQGLQFLFEYFSETQRNKGNFPGRFSGRQFSNSRSEMNVSTLELGDSALYLCASSLEGTGAYEQYFGPGTRLTVT.